The 31 T cell receptor beta chains presented below share a single source sample, sequenced in a study of control samples from healthy donors and cancer patients. The data were produced by immunoSEQ multiplex PCR, yet TCRdb's version contains in-frame clones alone and is incomplete. The sample has roughly 73,000 clones, 92% seen once. The sample taken for sequencing was blood. The receptors here all came from a woman aged 55-70 years in good health.

The chain employs TRBV2 and TRBJ2-1; 13 nucleotides align to TRBD2. Germline loops: CDR1 SNHLY, CDR2 FYNNEI. The CDR3 totals 18 residues. Trimming removed 6 bases from V and 8 bases from J; junction bases left unmatched: 16. The CDR3 sequence: CASRLKEFRTSGRDEQFF. The CDR3 DNA follows: TGTGCCAGCAGGCTAAAGGAGTTCCGGACTAGCGGGAGAGATGAGCAGTTCTTC.

This clone was picked up a small number of times. The chain employs TRBV6-6 and TRBJ1-5; 9 bases line up with TRBD1. V shed 6 bases and J 8 bases; nucleotides not matched to a gene: 8. Germline V gene data show CDR1 as MNHNY and CDR2 as SVGAGI (reference sequence). The CDR3 loop spans 14 amino acids. The CDR3 region is CASSTGGAEKPQHF. For the CDR3, the DNA is TGTGCCAGCAGCACAGGGGGCGCGGAGAAGCCCCAGCATTTT.

The chain employs TRBV19 and TRBJ2-1; TRBD2 aligns across 7 bases. Germline lookup yields CDR1 LNHDA and CDR2 SQIVND (reference sequence). J lost 10 bases, V lost 4 bases, and 22 bases had no gene match. The CDR3 consists of 18 residues. The CDR3 nucleotides are TGTGCCAGTAGTAGGTCCCTCCTCTTGGTGCGCCAGGGAGGGGAGCAGTTCTTC. Its translation is CASSRSLLLVRQGGEQFF.

This rearrangement joins TRBV6-6 to TRBJ1-5; D is unclear. Germline V gives CDR1 MNHNY, CDR2 SVGAGI (reference sequence). CDR3 size: 13 residues. Trimming took off 2 bases at V and 0 bases at J, with 2 bases between the two ends. In DNA, the CDR3 is TGTGCCAGCAGTTACGTTAGCAATCAGCCCCAGCATTTT. Translating it yields CASSYVSNQPQHF.

Only one count was recorded for this clone. V usage is TRBV29-1 and J usage is TRBJ2-1, with D possibly being TRBD1 (6 bases). V dropped 7 bases and J dropped 6 bases, with 19 bases sitting between them. The CDR3 extends over 14 amino acids. CDR1 and CDR2 from the germline V gene are SQVTM and ANQGSEA. The CDR3 reads CSAAITTGSNEQFF. The DNA of the CDR3 is TGCAGCGCCGCCATCACGACAGGTTCCAATGAGCAGTTCTTC.

Here the CDR3 reads CASSSDYRGRADTQYF. The DNA of the CDR3 is TGTGCCAGCAGTTCGGATTACAGGGGGCGCGCAGATACGCAGTATTTT. The chain is built from TRBV27 and TRBJ2-3, with 9 bases matching TRBD1. Germline lookup yields CDR1 MNHEY and CDR2 SMNVEV (reference sequence). The CDR3 is 16 residues long. J lost 4 bases, V lost 4 bases, and 9 bases had no gene match.

The rearrangement uses TRBV19 and TRBJ1-4, with a tentative D call TRBD1 (5 bases). Germline CDR1 LNHDA, CDR2 SQIVND (reference sequence). V dropped 6 bases and J dropped 4 bases, with 12 bases sitting between them. The CDR3 is 14 residues long. The CDR3 is CASRPRVVNEKLFF. The CDR3 DNA reads as TGTGCCAGTAGACCCAGGGTTGTTAATGAAAAACTGTTTTTT.

The genes are TRBV27 and TRBJ2-7; 9 nucleotides align to TRBD2. The J segment lost 4 bases and the V segment lost 0 bases, leaving 4 bases of the junction unmatched. Germline V gene lookup returns CDR1 MNHEY and CDR2 SMNVEV (reference sequence). This CDR3 region has 15 residues. The CDR3 here is CASSLSPTSGYEQYF. The CDR3 DNA is TGTGCCAGCAGTTTATCTCCGACTAGCGGATACGAGCAGTACTTC.

The J gene is TRBJ1-3, the V gene TRBV7-9; 9 bases line up with TRBD1. V trimming: 4 bases; J trimming: 2 bases; junction bases outside the gene matches: 6. This CDR3 has 16 residues. From germline, CDR1 is SEHNR and CDR2 FQNEAQ (reference sequence). The chain's CDR3 is CASSSTGTGPGNTIYF. CDR3 bases: TGTGCCAGCAGCTCAACCGGGACAGGGCCTGGAAACACCATATATTTT.

The chain is built from TRBV6-5 and TRBJ1-1; a possible D gene is TRBD1 (5 bases). The V gene's germline CDR1 is MNHEY and CDR2 SVGAGI. V was trimmed by 1 base and J by 5 bases, leaving 14 bases between them. There are 15 residues in the CDR3. The CDR3: CASSYLEGRITEAFF. CDR3 sequence (DNA): TGTGCCAGCAGTTACTTAGAGGGGAGGATAACTGAAGCTTTCTTT.

The V call is TRBV7-2, the J call TRBJ2-3, with 9 bases identical to TRBD2. CDR3 length equals 15 residues. J was trimmed by 4 bases and V by 7 bases; bases with no gene match: 9. Germline lookup yields CDR1 SGHTA and CDR2 FQGNSA. CDR3 sequence (DNA): TGTGCCAGCATCGAAAGCGGGGGGCGTTCAGATACGCAGTATTTT. This sequence encodes CASIESGGRSDTQYF.

The CDR3 spells CASSPPSGRALEQYF. CDR3 sequence (DNA): TGTGCCAGCAGCCCCCCTAGCGGGAGGGCCCTCGAGCAGTACTTC. The rearrangement links TRBV3-1 (or the pseudogene TRBV3-2) to TRBJ2-7; 12 bases map to TRBD2. V was pared by 4 bases and J by 6 bases, with 7 bases of the junction left unmatched. This CDR3 region has 15 residues. Germline V lookup: CDR1 LGHDT, CDR2 YNNKEL (reference sequence).

This chain uses TRBV6-5 with TRBJ1-1, with TRBD1 matching over 7 bases. The CDR3 consists of 15 residues. Germline V lookup: CDR1 MNHEY, CDR2 SVGAGI. With 3 bases clipped from V and 4 bases from J, the junction kept 8 bases outside the gene matches. The CDR3 region is CASSYFWGQTTEAFF. In nucleotides, the CDR3 is TGTGCCAGCAGTTATTTTTGGGGACAGACCACTGAAGCTTTCTTT.

V is TRBV20-1 and J is TRBJ2-1; TRBD2 agrees at 12 bases. This CDR3 comprises 16 residues. The V and J ends lost 3 bases and 9 bases, in that order; junction bases with no gene match: 12. Germline lookup yields CDR1 DFQATT and CDR2 SNEGSKA (reference sequence). The CDR3 nucleotides are TGCAGTGCTAGTTTGTTCCTAGCGGGAGGGAAGGGTGAGCAGTTCTTC. Encoded protein: CSASLFLAGGKGEQFF.

CDR3 sequence: CASSKGDTSHEQYF. The CDR3 DNA reads as TGTGCCAGTAGTAAGGGGGATACCAGCCACGAGCAGTACTTC. This chain uses TRBV19 with TRBJ2-7; TRBD1 is a possible D gene (6 bases). The germline V gene encodes CDR1 LNHDA and CDR2 SQIVND (reference sequence). V dropped 4 bases and J dropped 5 bases, with 15 bases sitting between them. The CDR3 sequence is 14 residues long.

The V call is TRBV30, the J call TRBJ2-2, with TRBD1 matching 9 bases. In germline, CDR1 is GTSNPN, CDR2 SVGIG (reference sequence). V was clipped by 4 bases and J by 4 bases; unmatched bases: 1. The CDR3 has 13 amino acids. CDR3 sequence: CAWMGQGTGELFF. In DNA form, the CDR3 reads TGTGCCTGGATGGGACAGGGCACCGGGGAGCTGTTTTTT.

The chain uses TRBV4-2 and TRBJ1-1; no definite D call. The V and J ends lost 1 base and 11 bases respectively, with 14 bases between them. CDR1 and CDR2 from the germline V gene are LGHNA and YNFKEQ. The CDR3 runs 13 residues. The CDR3 coding sequence is TGTGCCAGCAGCCAAGTCTTTCGGCATGGGGCTTTCTTT. It codes for CASSQVFRHGAFF.

This chain links TRBV5-1 with TRBJ2-3, with D unclear. CDR3 length equals 14 residues. From germline, CDR1 is SGHRS and CDR2 YFSETQ. The V gene lost 0 bases and the J gene lost 1 base, with 6 bases spanning the gap. The chain's CDR3 is CASSLAGRTDTQYF. In DNA, the CDR3 is TGCGCCAGCAGCTTGGCGGGCCGCACAGATACGCAGTATTTT.

The chain joins TRBV5-5 to TRBJ1-5; 8 bases agree with TRBD1. The CDR3 has 15 residues. Germline trimming cut 4 bases from V and 3 bases from J; bases unmatched to any gene: 6. Germline values: CDR1 SGHKS, CDR2 YYEKEE (reference sequence). The CDR3 is CASSQGQVPNQPQHF. The CDR3 DNA reads as TGTGCCAGCAGCCAGGGACAGGTTCCCAATCAGCCCCAGCATTTT.

This clone was seen a few times. This rearrangement joins TRBV28 to TRBJ1-4; D unresolved. Looked up from germline, CDR1 is MDHEN and CDR2 is SYDVKM. With 5 bases removed from V and 6 bases from J, the gap between germline ends came to 16 bases. The CDR3 extends over 15 amino acids. The CDR3, as DNA: TGTGCCAGCAGTCCCCCCCCAGGCCTGGATGAAAAACTGTTTTTT. This sequence encodes CASSPPPGLDEKLFF.

This clone was seen a single time. The rearrangement joins TRBV12-3 or TRBV12-4 to TRBJ2-1; D ambiguous. V was pared by 5 bases and J by 15 bases, with 17 bases between. CDR3 size: 12 residues. CDR3 DNA sequence: TGTGCCAGCAGTCCCCCCGGATCTGTTCGGTTCTTC. As protein: CASSPPGSVRFF.

This chain uses TRBV5-6 with TRBJ2-7, with D possibly TRBD1 on 6 matching bases. Trimming took off 5 bases at V and 6 bases at J, with 18 bases between the two ends. In germline, CDR1 is SGHDT, CDR2 YYEEEE. CDR3 size: 14 residues. The CDR3 DNA reads TGTGCCAGCAGTCTACAGGGTGTTATCGGCGAGCAGTACTTC. Translation: CASSLQGVIGEQYF.

The V gene is TRBV28, the J gene TRBJ1-5; D is possibly TRBD1 (5 bases). CDR3 size: 14 residues. Germline V CDR1 and CDR2: MDHEN, SYDVKM. V was trimmed by 6 bases and J by 3 bases, leaving 12 bases between them. CDR3 in amino acids: CASSQQADNQPQHF. The CDR3 nucleotides are TGTGCCAGCAGCCAACAGGCCGACAATCAGCCCCAGCATTTT.

The CDR3 is CASSLQGANYGYTF. CDR3 sequence (DNA): TGTGCCAGCAGCTTGCAGGGGGCTAACTATGGCTACACCTTC. V and J are TRBV7-9 and TRBJ1-2, with 7 bases fitting TRBD1. The CDR3 length is 14 residues. V gave up 3 bases and J gave up 0 bases; unmatched junction bases: 1. Germline CDR1 is SEHNR and CDR2 is FQNEAQ (reference sequence).

This chain uses TRBV25-1 with TRBJ2-1; 8 bases align to TRBD2. This CDR3 region has 14 residues. Germline V CDR1 and CDR2: MGHDK, SYGVNS. V lost 7 bases to trimming and J lost 2 bases; unmatched junction nucleotides: 4. CDR3 nucleotides: TGTGCCAGCAAAGCGGGAGACGCCTACAATGAGCAGTTCTTC. Translating it yields CASKAGDAYNEQFF.

The CDR3 region is CASSFGLAGVVGELFF. The CDR3 DNA reads TGTGCCAGCAGCTTTGGACTAGCGGGAGTGGTCGGGGAGCTGTTTTTT. V usage is TRBV9 and J usage is TRBJ2-2, with 13 bases lining up with TRBD2. V dropped 4 bases and J dropped 7; count of bases not matched to a gene: 7. The CDR3 is 16 residues long. Germline V gene lookup returns CDR1 SGDLS and CDR2 YYNGEE.

The CDR3 sequence: CATGFDGSGNTIYF. The CDR3 DNA follows: TGTGCCACGGGCTTCGACGGCTCTGGAAACACCATATATTTT. The genes are TRBV19 and TRBJ1-3; D call uncertain. This CDR3 region has 14 residues. In germline, CDR1 is LNHDA, CDR2 SQIVND (reference sequence). Trimming shortened V by 10 bases and J by 0 bases, and 13 bases separated the two germline ends.

The chain couples TRBV7-2 to TRBJ1-1, with 8 bases matching TRBD1. Germline V gene sequence: CDR1 SGHTA, CDR2 FQGNSA. The CDR3 is 13 residues long. Trimming removed 0 bases from V and 9 bases from J; junction bases left unmatched: 3. The CDR3: CASSLAWTGKAFF. The DNA for the CDR3 is TGTGCCAGCAGCTTAGCGTGGACAGGGAAAGCTTTCTTT.

The V call is TRBV7-2, the J call TRBJ1-6; D unresolved. The ends were cut back, 3 bases at V and 9 bases at J, with 6 bases in the middle. The CDR3 covers 12 residues. Germline V gene data show CDR1 as SGHTA and CDR2 as FQGNSA. The CDR3 DNA is TGTGCCAGCAGCTTCGGGGTTTCACCCCTCCACTTT. Residues: CASSFGVSPLHF. The variable domain in full, completed from reference TRBV7-2 and TRBJ1-6, reads GAGVSQSPSNKVTEKGKDVELRCDPISGHTALYWYRQSLGQGLEFLIYFQGNSAPDKSGLPSDRFSAERTGGSVSTLTIQRTQQEDSAVYLCASSFGVSPLHFGNGTRLTVT.

The chain recombines TRBV3-1 (or the pseudogene TRBV3-2) with TRBJ2-1; 9 nucleotides align to TRBD2. The CDR3 has 13 amino acids. Germline trimming cut 10 bases from V and 6 bases from J; bases unmatched to any gene: 7. The germline gives CDR1 LGHDT, CDR2 YNNKEL (reference sequence). The CDR3 coding sequence is TGTGCCAAGCCGGGCGGGAGGGCCAATGAGCAGTTCTTC. As protein: CAKPGGRANEQFF.

The genes are TRBV19 and TRBJ2-2, with a weak D call TRBD2 (6 bases). The V and J ends lost 6 bases and 4 bases respectively, with 12 bases between them. Germline CDR1 is LNHDA and CDR2 is SQIVND (reference sequence). The length of the CDR3 is 14 residues. The DNA of the CDR3 is TGTGCCAGTAGACCGGGCGGGGCCACCGGGGAGCTGTTTTTT. It encodes CASRPGGATGELFF.